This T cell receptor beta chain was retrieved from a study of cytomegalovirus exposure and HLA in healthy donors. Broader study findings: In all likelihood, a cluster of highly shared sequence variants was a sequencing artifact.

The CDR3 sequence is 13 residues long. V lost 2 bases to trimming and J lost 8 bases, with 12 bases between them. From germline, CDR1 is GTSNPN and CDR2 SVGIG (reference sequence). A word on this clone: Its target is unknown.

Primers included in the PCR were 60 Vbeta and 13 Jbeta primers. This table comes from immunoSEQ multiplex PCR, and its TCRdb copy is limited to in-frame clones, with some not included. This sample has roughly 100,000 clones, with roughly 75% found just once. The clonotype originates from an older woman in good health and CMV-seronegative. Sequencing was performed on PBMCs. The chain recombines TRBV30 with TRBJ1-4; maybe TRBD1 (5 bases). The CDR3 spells CAWSRRDGEKLFF. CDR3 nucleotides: TGTGCCTGGAGTAGGCGGGACGGAGAAAAACTGTTTTTT.